The clone carrying this TCR beta chain was recorded at least ten times. The target antigen is unknown. This specimen belongs to a study of glioma-infiltrating T cells. Amplification of TCR alpha and beta CDR3 regions from RNA used iRepertoire nested multiplex PCR. TCRdb processed the multiplex PCR reads anew with MiXCR; each CDR3 protein has one entry. The table has under 200,000 distinct CDR3 sequences, roughly 32% seen once. Regarding the study as a whole: Above-expected tissue-blood divergence occurred in all gliomas, most in low-grade ones.

The TCR originated in a human donor with low-grade glioma or glioblastoma, undergoing nonglioma brain surgery, or in good health (not recorded which). Sequenced input: glioma tissue, nonneoplastic brain tissue, or PBMCs (not recorded which).

The CDR3 nucleotides read TGTGCCAGCAGCCAAGACCCTATATACGAGCAGTACTTC. It codes for CASSQDPIYEQYF. The V gene is TRBV4-2, the J gene TRBJ2-7; D remains unclear. Germline V CDR1 and CDR2: LGHNA, YNFKEQ. The CDR3 totals 13 residues. Trimming took off 0 bases at V and 4 bases at J, with 7 bases between the two ends.